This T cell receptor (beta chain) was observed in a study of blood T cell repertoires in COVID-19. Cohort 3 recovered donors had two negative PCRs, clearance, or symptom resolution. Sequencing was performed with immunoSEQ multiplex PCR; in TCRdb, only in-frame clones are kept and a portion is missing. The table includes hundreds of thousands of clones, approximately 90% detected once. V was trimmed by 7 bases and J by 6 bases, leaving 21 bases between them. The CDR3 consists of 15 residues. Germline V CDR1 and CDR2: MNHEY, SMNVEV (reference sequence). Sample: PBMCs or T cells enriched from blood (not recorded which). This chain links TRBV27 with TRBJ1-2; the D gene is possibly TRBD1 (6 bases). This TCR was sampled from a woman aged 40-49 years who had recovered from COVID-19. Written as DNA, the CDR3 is TGTGCCAGCACCTCGTTCGGGACATACCGCCATGGCTACACCTTC. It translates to CASTSFGTYRHGYTF.